The source of this TCR beta chain is a study of T cells in localized non-small cell lung cancer. Regarding the study as a whole: Greater T cell density in blood accompanied longer overall survival. A median of roughly 55 of the top 100 tumor clones appeared in adjacent lung, which was paired and uninvolved.

As concerns this clone: Its cognate antigen is unknown.

Assay: immunoSEQ multiplex PCR; the TCRdb copy retains only in-frame clones and omits some. The table records tens of thousands of clones, around 83% of them present only once. This sequence originates from an older female donor with stage II squamous cell lung carcinoma. Sequenced material: peripheral blood, taken before any cancer treatment.

CDR3 protein: CASSYSRQGTTEAFF. As DNA, the CDR3 is TGTGCCAGCAGTTACTCCCGACAGGGAACGACTGAAGCTTTCTTT. The genes are TRBV6-6 and TRBJ1-1, with 7 bases lining up with TRBD1. Germline trimming cut 0 bases from V and 5 bases from J; bases unmatched to any gene: 6. Germline CDR1 and CDR2: MNHNY and SVGAGI (reference sequence). The CDR3 length is 15 residues.